Listed below are T cell receptor beta chains from one sample, sequenced in a study of molecular identifiers for immune sequencing clone quantification. TCRdb reanalysed the PCR reads using MiXCR and keeps one entry per CDR3 protein. Of a few hundred thousand distinct CDR3 sequences listed, 24% were seen once; the top ten hold 0.65% to 0.75%. The sample was naive CD8+ T cells from blood, with Jurkat cell RNA spiked in. Receptors originate from a human donor in good health. Some libraries in this study had Jurkat cell RNA spiked in. Both conserved end residues are part of each CDR3. The order of the fields is V gene, CDR3 length, D gene, J gene, clone size, CDR3 protein, CDR3 DNA. The D gene is left open where the match is weak. Not every row has a clone size; where given, it reads once, few, many or a size class.

>TRBV29-1|13|NA|TRBJ1-1|NA
CSVEYILNTEAFF
TGCAGCGTTGAGTACATCCTGAACACTGAAGCTTTCTTT
>TRBV6-7|14|NA|TRBJ1-3|many
CASSGRISGNTIYF
TGTGCCAGTTCAGGACGGATCTCTGGAAACACCATATATTTT
>TRBV4-3|16|TRBD2|TRBJ2-3|few
CASSQGAGGSPDTQYF
TGCGCCAGCAGCCAGGGAGCGGGAGGATCTCCAGATACGCAGTATTTT
>TRBV5-6|16|NA|TRBJ1-1|many
CASSFQSGGAGTEAFF
TGTGCCAGCAGCTTTCAATCTGGGGGGGCTGGTACTGAAGCTTTCTTT
>TRBV11-2|13|NA|TRBJ1-5|few
CASSNAYNQPQHF
TGTGCCAGCAGCAACGCTTACAATCAGCCCCAGCATTTT
>TRBV2|13|NA|TRBJ2-1|NA
CASSLFSYNEQFF
TGTGCCAGCAGCCTGTTCTCCTACAATGAGCAGTTCTTC
>TRBV5-8|12|NA|TRBJ2-7|many
CASSSGQYEQYF
TGTGCCAGCAGCTCCGGACAGTACGAGCAGTACTTC
>TRBV29-1|17|NA|TRBJ2-6|many
CSVHDQGPDSGANVLTF
TGCAGCGTCCACGACCAGGGACCGGACTCTGGGGCCAACGTCCTGACTTTC
>TRBV6-5|13|NA|TRBJ2-7|NA
CARPLGDNCEQYF
TGTGCCAGACCCCTGGGGGATAACTGCGAGCAGTACTTC
>TRBV4-2|18|NA|TRBJ2-5|NA
CASSQQPLEVQPQETQYF
TGTGCCAGCAGCCAACAACCCCTCGAGGTCCAGCCACAAGAGACCCAGTACTTC
>TRBV6-2/TRBV6-3|14|TRBD2|TRBJ2-7|NA
CASSPGGRSGEQYF
TGTGCCAGCAGTCCCGGCGGGAGGTCGGGGGAGCAGTACTTC
>TRBV4-3|13|NA|TRBJ1-2|NA
CASSQSVNYGYTF
TGCGCCAGCAGCCAATCAGTAAACTATGGCTACACCTTC
>TRBV20-1|15|TRBD1|TRBJ2-2|many
CSARDWTGGNGELFF
TGCAGTGCTAGAGATTGGACAGGGGGTAACGGGGAGCTGTTTTTT
>TRBV4-1|16|NA|TRBJ2-7|NA
CASSRLPGAGVYEQYF
TGCGCCAGCAGCCGGTTGCCTGGGGCAGGGGTGTACGAGCAGTACTTC
>TRBV12-3/TRBV12-4|14|NA|TRBJ1-5|many
CASSPGDSNQPQHF
TGTGCCAGCAGTCCAGGAGATAGCAATCAGCCCCAGCATTTT
>TRBV20-1|18|NA|TRBJ2-3|few
CSARTTGGDWGIHGTQYF
TGCAGTGCTAGAACAACAGGAGGAGATTGGGGGATTCATGGTACGCAGTATTTT
>TRBV29-1|13|NA|TRBJ2-7|few
CSVRFGPNYEQYF
TGCAGCGTCAGGTTTGGTCCGAACTACGAGCAGTACTTC